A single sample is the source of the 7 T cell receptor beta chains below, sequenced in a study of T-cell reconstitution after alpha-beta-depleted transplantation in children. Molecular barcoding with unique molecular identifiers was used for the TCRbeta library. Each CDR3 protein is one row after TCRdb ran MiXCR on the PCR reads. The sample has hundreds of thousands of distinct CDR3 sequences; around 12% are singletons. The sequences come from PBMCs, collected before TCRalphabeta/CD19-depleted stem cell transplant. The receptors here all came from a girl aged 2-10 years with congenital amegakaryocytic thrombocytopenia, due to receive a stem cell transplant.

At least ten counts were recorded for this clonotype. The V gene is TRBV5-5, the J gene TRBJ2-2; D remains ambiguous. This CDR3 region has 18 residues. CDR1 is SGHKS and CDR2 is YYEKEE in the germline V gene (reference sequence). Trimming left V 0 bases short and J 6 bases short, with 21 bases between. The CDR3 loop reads CASSLARRELEQSGELFF. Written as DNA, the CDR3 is TGTGCCAGCAGCTTGGCCCGGAGAGAACTCGAGCAGTCCGGGGAGCTGTTTTTT.

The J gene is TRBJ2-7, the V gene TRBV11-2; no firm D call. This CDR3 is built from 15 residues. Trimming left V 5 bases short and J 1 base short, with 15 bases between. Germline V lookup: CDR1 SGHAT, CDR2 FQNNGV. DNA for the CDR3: TGTGCCAGCAGCCTGAATCGTGTCAGATCCTACGAGCAGTACTTC. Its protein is CASSLNRVRSYEQYF.

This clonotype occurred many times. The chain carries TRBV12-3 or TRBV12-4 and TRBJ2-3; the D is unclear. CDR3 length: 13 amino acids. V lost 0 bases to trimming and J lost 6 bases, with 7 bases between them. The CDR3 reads CASSLAAPDTQYF. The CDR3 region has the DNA TGTGCCAGCAGTTTAGCGGCCCCCGATACGCAGTATTTT.

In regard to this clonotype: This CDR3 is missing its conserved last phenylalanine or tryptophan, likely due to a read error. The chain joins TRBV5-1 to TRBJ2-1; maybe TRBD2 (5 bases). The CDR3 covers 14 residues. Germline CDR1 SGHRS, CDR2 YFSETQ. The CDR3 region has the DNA TGCGCGAGCAGCTTGGGAGCCACGCGGAATGAGCAGTTCTTG. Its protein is CASSLGATRNEQFL.

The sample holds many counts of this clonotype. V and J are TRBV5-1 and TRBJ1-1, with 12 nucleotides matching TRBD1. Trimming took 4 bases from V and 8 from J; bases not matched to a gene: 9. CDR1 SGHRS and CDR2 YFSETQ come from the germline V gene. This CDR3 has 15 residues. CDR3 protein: CASSAGTGGLSEAFF. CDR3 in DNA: TGCGCCAGCAGCGCTGGGACAGGGGGCCTCTCCGAAGCTTTCTTT.

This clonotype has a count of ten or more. The CDR3 nucleotides read TGTGCCAGCAGCTTCTTACAAAACACCGGGGAGCTGTTTTTT. The encoded protein is CASSFLQNTGELFF. This rearrangement joins TRBV11-2 to TRBJ2-2, with unresolved D. The CDR3 covers 14 residues. CDR1 is SGHAT and CDR2 is FQNNGV in the germline V gene. Trimming cost V 3 bases and J 2 bases, with 7 bases left between them.

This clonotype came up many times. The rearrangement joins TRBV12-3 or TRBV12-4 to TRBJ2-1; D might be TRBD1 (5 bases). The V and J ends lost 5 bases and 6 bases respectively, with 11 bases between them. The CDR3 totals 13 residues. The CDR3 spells CASSIRQINEQFF. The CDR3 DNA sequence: TGTGCCAGCAGTATTCGACAGATCAATGAGCAGTTCTTC.